The 15 T cell receptor beta chains given below trace back to one sample, sequenced in a study of cytomegalovirus exposure and HLA in healthy donors. The PCR employed 60 Vbeta primers together with 13 Jbeta primers. Assay: immunoSEQ multiplex PCR; the TCRdb copy retains only in-frame clones and omits some. The sample records roughly 190,000 clones, about 80% being singletons. Sequencing was done on a sample of PBMCs. These receptor sequences come from a man aged 40-50 years in good health and CMV-seropositive.

The V and J genes are TRBV7-6 and TRBJ2-3, with 7 nucleotides matching TRBD2. Germline CDR1 SGHVS, CDR2 FNYEAQ. The V gene end was trimmed by 0 bases and the J gene end by 1 base; junction bases not matched to a gene: 7. The CDR3 runs 17 residues. The CDR3 loop is CASSLAHEAGGTDTQYF. The CDR3 DNA is TGTGCCAGCAGCTTAGCGCATGAGGCGGGAGGCACAGATACGCAGTATTTT.

J is TRBJ2-7 and V is TRBV7-2, with 9 bases fitting TRBD2. Per germline, CDR1 SGHTA and CDR2 FQGNSA. The CDR3 length is 15 residues. V lost 0 bases, J lost 8 bases, and 8 bases stayed unmatched. The CDR3 region has the DNA TGTGCCAGCAGCTTAGCGGAGGGTAGCGGGAGCAAGCAGTACTTC. This sequence encodes CASSLAEGSGSKQYF.

This sequence joins TRBV2 and TRBJ2-6, with TRBD1 identical over 7 bases. The CDR3 consists of 15 residues. Germline CDR1 reads SNHLY; CDR2 reads FYNNEI. V lost 5 bases and J lost 3; bases outside the gene matches: 4. CDR3 DNA: TGTGCCAGCAGTACAGGGGTTAGTGGGGCCAACGTCCTGACTTTC. This sequence encodes CASSTGVSGANVLTF.

This chain links TRBV4-3 with TRBJ2-3; 7 nucleotides agree with TRBD2. The CDR3 loop spans 15 amino acids. With 4 bases clipped from V and 1 base from J, the junction kept 5 bases outside the gene matches. Germline loops: CDR1 LGHNA, CDR2 YSLEER. The CDR3 DNA is TGCGCCAGCAGCCTTCTGGGGGGGGGCACAGATACGCAGTATTTT. Translating it yields CASSLLGGGTDTQYF.

This clone has more than one count but fewer than ten. The V and J genes are TRBV4-1 and TRBJ1-1, with TRBD1 matching over 7 bases. The V segment lost 4 bases and the J segment 0 bases; nucleotides outside the gene matches: 2. CDR1 and CDR2 (germline): MGHRA, YSYEKL. The CDR3 length is 14 residues. The CDR3 DNA reads as TGCGCCAGCAGCCCCGGGACAGTGAACACTGAAGCTTTCTTT. Its translation: CASSPGTVNTEAFF.

The rearrangement links TRBV7-9 to TRBJ2-7; D is unclear. This CDR3 comprises 14 residues. Per germline, CDR1 SEHNR and CDR2 FQNEAQ (reference sequence). Trimming cost V 5 bases and J 2 bases, with 13 bases left between them. This CDR3 is CASSLLVDTYEQYF. The CDR3 DNA reads TGTGCCAGCAGCCTCTTAGTTGACACCTACGAGCAGTACTTC. Together with reference TRBV7-9 and TRBJ2-7, the CDR3 gives the full variable domain: DTGVSQNPRHKITKRGQNVTFRCDPISEHNRLYWYRQTLGQGPEFLTYFQNEAQLEKSRLLSDRFSAERPKGSFSTLEIQRTEQGDSAMYLCASSLLVDTYEQYFGPGTRLTVT.

The chain recombines TRBV18 with TRBJ1-3, with D unresolved. CDR1 is KGHSH and CDR2 is LQKENI in the germline V gene. The CDR3 consists of 18 residues. Trimming stripped 6 bases from V and 0 bases from J, with 21 bases between. CDR3 in DNA: TGTGCCAGCTCCCTAAACGAGGGCACCGCCTCCTCTGGAAACACCATATATTTT. It specifies CASSLNEGTASSGNTIYF.

This clone came up once. V usage is TRBV4-1 and J usage is TRBJ2-5; the match to TRBD2 covers 11 bases. The CDR3 has 21 residues. J gave up 5 bases and V 0 bases, and 20 bases lay outside the gene matches. CDR1 and CDR2 from the germline V gene are MGHRA and YSYEKL. The CDR3 loop is CASSQEEGTGTSGSPRETQYF. CDR3 in DNA: TGCGCCAGCAGCCAAGAAGAGGGGACAGGCACTAGCGGGAGCCCCAGGGAGACCCAGTACTTC.

This chain uses TRBV5-5 with TRBJ1-2; D is perhaps TRBD1 (6 bases). Germline loops: CDR1 SGHKS, CDR2 YYEKEE (reference sequence). This CDR3 is built from 15 residues. V lost 0 bases and J 5 bases, leaving 14 bases between the germline ends. As DNA, the CDR3 is TGTGCCAGCAGCTTGGAGCGGGGGCTTGGGTATGGCTACACCTTC. Translating gives CASSLERGLGYGYTF. The variable domain in full, with the rest retrieved from reference TRBV5-5 and TRBJ1-2, is DAGVTQSPTHLIKTRGQQVTLRCSPISGHKSVSWYQQVLGQGPQFIFQYYEKEERGRGNFPDRFSARQFPNYSSELNVNALLLGDSALYLCASSLERGLGYGYTFGSGTRLTVV.

This clone was detected only a few times. The chain uses TRBV2 and TRBJ2-7; possibly TRBD2 for D (5 bases). This CDR3 is 13 amino acids long. Germline V gives CDR1 SNHLY, CDR2 FYNNEI. Trimming stripped 9 bases from V and 7 bases from J, with 19 bases between. The CDR3 DNA is TGTGCCAGAGGACTTCCCGTTCTCGGGGAGCAGTACTTC. Its protein product is CARGLPVLGEQYF.

The CDR3 loop is CASSSSGRGRKYF. DNA for the CDR3: TGTGCCAGCAGTTCCTCAGGGCGGGGGCGGAAGTACTTC. This sequence joins TRBV6-5 and TRBJ2-5; D is perhaps TRBD2 (7 bases). This CDR3 spans 13 amino acids. Trimming removed 4 bases at V and 12 bases at J, with 18 bases between. Germline values: CDR1 MNHEY, CDR2 SVGAGI.

This clone was seen only once. Other DNA sequences from this sample encode an identical CDR3 as well. The chain recombines TRBV29-1 with TRBJ1-1; D not resolved. The V and J ends lost 4 bases and 0 bases respectively, with 12 bases between them. CDR1 and CDR2 (germline): SQVTM, ANQGSEA. The CDR3 covers 14 residues. CDR3 amino acids: CSVVSDSLNTEAFF. In nucleotides, the CDR3 is TGCAGCGTTGTATCTGACTCCTTGAACACTGAAGCTTTCTTT.

The CDR3 DNA follows: TGTGCCAGCAGCTCCCGGGGTGGGCGCGGAGAGACCCAGTACTTC. Protein sequence: CASSSRGGRGETQYF. The chain joins TRBV7-9 to TRBJ2-5, with D tentatively TRBD2 (5 bases). Germline CDR1 SEHNR, CDR2 FQNEAQ (reference sequence). Trimming stripped 4 bases from V and 4 bases from J, with 16 bases between. The CDR3 is made up of 15 amino acids. The complete variable domain, with remaining parts taken from reference TRBV7-9 and TRBJ2-5, reads DTGVSQNPRHKITKRGQNVTFRCDPISEHNRLYWYRQTLGQGPEFLTYFQNEAQLEKSRLLSDRFSAERPKGSFSTLEIQRTEQGDSAMYLCASSSRGGRGETQYFGPGTRLLVL.

This clone occurred a few times. CDR3 coding DNA: TGTGCCAGCAGCCGTCAGATTAGCGGTAGTAATGAGCAGTTCTTC. This codes for CASSRQISGSNEQFF. The gene calls are TRBV5-4 and TRBJ2-1; TRBD2 might be the D (6 bases). This CDR3 has 15 amino acids. V lost 4 bases, J lost 7 bases, and 18 bases lay in between. Germline lookup yields CDR1 SGHNT and CDR2 YYREEE (reference sequence).

The chain carries TRBV7-2 and TRBJ2-1; 12 nucleotides match TRBD2. The CDR3 length is 15 residues. V dropped 5 bases and J dropped 6; count of bases not matched to a gene: 5. The germline CDR1 and CDR2 sequences are SGHTA and FQGNSA. CDR3 amino acids: CASSRPGLAGNEQFF. In DNA form, the CDR3 reads TGTGCCAGCAGCAGGCCGGGACTAGCGGGCAATGAGCAGTTCTTC.